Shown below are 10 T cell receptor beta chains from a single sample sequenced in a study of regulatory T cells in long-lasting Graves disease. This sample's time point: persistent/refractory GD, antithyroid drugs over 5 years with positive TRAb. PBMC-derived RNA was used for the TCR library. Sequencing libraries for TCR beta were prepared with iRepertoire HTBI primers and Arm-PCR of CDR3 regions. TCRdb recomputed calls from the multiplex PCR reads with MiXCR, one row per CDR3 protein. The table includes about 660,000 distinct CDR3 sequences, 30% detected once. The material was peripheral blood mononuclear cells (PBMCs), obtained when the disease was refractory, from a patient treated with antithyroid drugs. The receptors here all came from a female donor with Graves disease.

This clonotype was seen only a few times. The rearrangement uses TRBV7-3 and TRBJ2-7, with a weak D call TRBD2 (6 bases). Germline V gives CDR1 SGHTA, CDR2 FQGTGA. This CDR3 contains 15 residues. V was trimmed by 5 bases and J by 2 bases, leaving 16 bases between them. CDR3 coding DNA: TGTGCCAGCAGCCCCCGCAGGGAGGCAACCTACGAGCAGTACTTC. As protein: CASSPRREATYEQYF.

The DNA for the CDR3 is TGCAGTGTTTACCAACATACCTGGAACCTCATATATTTT. Translation: CSVYQHTWNLIYF. The V gene is TRBV20-1, the J gene TRBJ1-3; D is unclear. Germline CDR1 DFQATT, CDR2 SNEGSKA (reference sequence). The CDR3 length is 13 residues. V lost 7 bases to trimming and J lost 12 bases, with 22 bases between them.

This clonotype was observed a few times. CDR3 nucleotides: TGTGCCTGGAGTGGTTCCCACATTCAGTACTTC. Translation: CAWSGSHIQYF. The V gene is TRBV30, the J gene TRBJ2-4; unclear D gene. The CDR3 is 11 amino acids. Deletions cut 1 base from V and 8 bases from J, with 6 bases between. Germline-derived CDR1 and CDR2 are GTSNPN and SVGIG (reference sequence).

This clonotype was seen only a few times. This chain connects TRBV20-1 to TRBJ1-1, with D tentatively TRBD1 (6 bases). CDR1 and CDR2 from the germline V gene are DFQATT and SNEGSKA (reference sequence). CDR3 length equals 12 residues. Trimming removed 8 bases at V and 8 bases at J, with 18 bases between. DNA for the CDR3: TGCAGTCTAGAGGGGGGGGCGGCGGAAGCTTTCTTT. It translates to CSLEGGAAEAFF.

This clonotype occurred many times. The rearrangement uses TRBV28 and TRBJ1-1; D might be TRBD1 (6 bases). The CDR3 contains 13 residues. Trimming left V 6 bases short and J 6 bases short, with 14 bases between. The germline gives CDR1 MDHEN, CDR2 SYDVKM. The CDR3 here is CASRLRGTAEAFF. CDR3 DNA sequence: TGTGCCAGCAGGCTAAGGGGGACCGCTGAAGCTTTCTTT. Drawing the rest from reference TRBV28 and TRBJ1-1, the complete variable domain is DVKVTQSSRYLVKRTGEKVFLECVQDMDHENMFWYRQDPGLGLRLIYFSYDVKMKEKGDIPEGYSVSREKKERFSLILESASTNQTSMYLCASRLRGTAEAFFGQGTRLTVV.

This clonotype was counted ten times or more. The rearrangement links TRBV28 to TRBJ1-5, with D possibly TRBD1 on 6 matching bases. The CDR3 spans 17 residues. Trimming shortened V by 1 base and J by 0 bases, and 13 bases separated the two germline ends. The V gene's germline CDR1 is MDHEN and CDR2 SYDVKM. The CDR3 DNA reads TGTGCCAGCAGTTTATTCGGGGACACCTATAGCAATCAGCCCCAGCATTTT. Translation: CASSLFGDTYSNQPQHF.

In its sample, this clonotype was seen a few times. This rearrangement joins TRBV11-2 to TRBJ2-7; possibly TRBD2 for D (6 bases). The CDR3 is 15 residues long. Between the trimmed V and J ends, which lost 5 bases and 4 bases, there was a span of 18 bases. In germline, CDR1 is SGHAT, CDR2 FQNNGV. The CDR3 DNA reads TGTGCCAGCAGCCCCGGGGTACGGAGGGCTTACGAGCAGTACTTC. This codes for CASSPGVRRAYEQYF.

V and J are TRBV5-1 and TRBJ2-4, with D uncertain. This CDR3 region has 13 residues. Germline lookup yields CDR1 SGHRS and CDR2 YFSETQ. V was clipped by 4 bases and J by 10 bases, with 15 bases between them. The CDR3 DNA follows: TGCGCCAGCAGCCCCGTAGCCCAAGAGATTCAGTACTTC. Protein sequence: CASSPVAQEIQYF.

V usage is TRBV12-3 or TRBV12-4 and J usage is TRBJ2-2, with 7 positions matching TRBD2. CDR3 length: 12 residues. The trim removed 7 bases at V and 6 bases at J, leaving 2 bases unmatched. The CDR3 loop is CASKGLAGELFF. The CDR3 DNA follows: TGTGCCAGCAAAGGACTAGCCGGGGAGCTGTTTTTT.

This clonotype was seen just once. CDR3 sequence (DNA): TGTGCCAGCCAAAGCGGATCTAGCACAGATACGCAGTATTTT. It specifies CASQSGSSTDTQYF. The rearrangement uses TRBV18 and TRBJ2-3; D is perhaps TRBD2 (5 bases). Trimming pared 8 bases from V and 0 bases from J, leaving 12 bases between. Germline V CDR1 and CDR2: KGHSH, LQKENI. The CDR3 contains 14 residues.